The 29 T cell receptor beta chains listed next were all sequenced from one sample in a study of immune evolution from preneoplasia to lung adenocarcinoma (dated by TCRdb to about 2021). The library was obtained by the immunoSEQ multiplex PCR assay. TCRdb carries this immuneACCESS record with in-frame sequences only. Its versions omit some clonotypes, under half of them owing to an unresolved V gene in the studies checked, with the rest unexplained. For this sample there are 3,500 to 4,000 clones; 76% appear just once. The ten biggest clones cover 9.5% to 15% of the sample. The specimen sequenced was FFPE minimally invasive lung adenocarcinoma tissue. Interpreted using the paper, the cell subset or site label stands for: micro-invasive lung adenocarcinoma (MIA). The source of these receptors is a person aged 70 to 80 with lung adenocarcinoma.

Worth noting for this clone: One end of the junction varies from germline; a read error may be responsible. The V and J genes are TRBV20-1 and TRBJ2-1; weak D call: TRBD2 (5 bases). The CDR3 length is 11 residues. Germline CDR1 DFQATT, CDR2 SNEGSKA (reference sequence). The CDR3 protein is CSARDEGVTVF. CDR3 DNA: TGCAGTGCTAGAGATGAGGGTGTGACGGTCTTC.

This chain uses TRBV15 with TRBJ2-6; D unclear. Germline V gene data show CDR1 as LNHNV and CDR2 as YYDKDF (reference sequence). The CDR3 has 13 amino acids. V lost 9 bases to trimming and J lost 2 bases, with 8 bases between them. CDR3 amino acids: CATQRAGANVLTF. The CDR3, as DNA: TGTGCCACTCAAAGGGCTGGGGCCAACGTCCTGACTTTC.

The chain is built from TRBV7-9 and TRBJ2-5, with D uncertain. The V and J ends lost 6 bases and 3 bases respectively, with 17 bases between them. CDR1 and CDR2 from the germline V gene are SEHNR and FQNEAQ (reference sequence). CDR3 length: 15 residues. CDR3 amino acids: CASRQTLSRKETQYF. CDR3 DNA sequence: TGTGCCAGCAGGCAAACCCTCAGTAGGAAAGAGACCCAGTACTTC.

The chain recombines TRBV5-1 with TRBJ2-7, with a weak D call TRBD1 (5 bases). CDR3 size: 14 residues. Germline lookup yields CDR1 SGHRS and CDR2 YFSETQ. V was shortened by 0 bases and J by 0 bases, with 7 bases between the two germline ends. The CDR3: CASSLVTDSYEQYF. CDR3 sequence (DNA): TGCGCCAGCAGCTTGGTGACAGACTCCTACGAGCAGTACTTC.

This clone turned up a few times. This chain links TRBV30 with TRBJ2-3; 9 bases agree with TRBD2. Trimming removed 5 bases from V and 2 bases from J; junction bases left unmatched: 5. This CDR3 contains 14 residues. Germline CDR1 GTSNPN, CDR2 SVGIG (reference sequence). As DNA, the CDR3 is TGTGCCTGGGCCAGCGGGAGGCCCACAGATACGCAGTATTTT. Protein product: CAWASGRPTDTQYF.

There are a few counts of this clone. This sequence joins TRBV5-6 and TRBJ2-7; D ambiguous. Germline CDR1 and CDR2: SGHDT and YYEEEE. This CDR3 is 13 amino acids long. Trimming took 1 base from V and 0 from J, leaving 5 bases between them. CDR3 sequence reads: CASSLYNSYEQYF. The CDR3 DNA follows: TGTGCCAGCAGCTTGTACAACTCCTACGAGCAGTACTTC.

Details on this clone: The junction departs from the called germline gene at one end, perhaps through a read error. The CDR3 DNA reads TGTGCCAACAGCGAAGACTTGTACGAGCAGTACTTC. Protein: CANSEDLYEQYF. The chain joins TRBV9 to TRBJ2-7; D call uncertain. Per the germline V gene, CDR1 is SGDLS and CDR2 is YYNGEE. The CDR3 covers 12 residues.

The CDR3 region has the DNA TGTGCCCGGACGGACAGCGGCTATAACACTGAAGCTTTCTTT. Its protein is CARTDSGYNTEAFF. The rearrangement uses TRBV30 and TRBJ1-1; TRBD1 is a possible D gene (6 bases). Germline V CDR1 and CDR2: GTSNPN, SVGIG (reference sequence). The V gene lost 8 bases and the J gene lost 2 bases, with 18 bases spanning the gap. CDR3 length: 14 amino acids. Drawing the rest from reference TRBV30 and TRBJ1-1, the complete variable domain is SQTIHQWPATLVQPVGSPLSLECTVEGTSNPNLYWYRQAAGRGLQLLFYSVGIGQISSEVPQNLSASRPQDRQFILSSKKLLLSDSGFYLCARTDSGYNTEAFFGQGTRLTVV.

This chain connects TRBV5-1 to TRBJ1-1; possibly TRBD1 for D (6 bases). Germline CDR1 is SGHRS and CDR2 is YFSETQ. The germline V and J ends were trimmed by 0 bases and 2 bases, with 11 bases remaining between them. This CDR3 is 15 amino acids long. The CDR3 is CASSLGGTQNTEAFF. Written as DNA, the CDR3 is TGCGCCAGCAGCTTGGGTGGGACACAAAACACTGAAGCTTTCTTT.

The rearrangement uses TRBV29-1 and TRBJ2-5; 7 nucleotides match TRBD1. CDR3 size: 14 residues. CDR1 SQVTM and CDR2 ANQGSEA come from the germline V gene. The V segment lost 4 bases and the J segment 0 bases; nucleotides outside the gene matches: 5. DNA of the CDR3: TGCAGCGTTGTGTGGACAGGACACCAAGAGACCCAGTACTTC. Protein: CSVVWTGHQETQYF.

V gene TRBV5-6 combines with J gene TRBJ1-1, with D possibly matching TRBD1 (5 bases). Trimming cost V 0 bases and J 10 bases, with 19 bases left between them. From germline, CDR1 is SGHDT and CDR2 YYEEEE. This CDR3 is built from 15 residues. The CDR3 sequence is CASSLDQGATGAAFF. The CDR3 DNA reads as TGTGCCAGCAGCTTGGACCAGGGAGCTACGGGTGCAGCTTTCTTT.

This clone showed up just a few times. The chain recombines TRBV2 with TRBJ2-7; the match to TRBD2 covers 7 bases. This CDR3 has 13 residues. The V gene end was trimmed by 1 base and the J gene end by 6 bases; junction bases not matched to a gene: 3. Per the germline V gene, CDR1 is SNHLY and CDR2 is FYNNEI. This CDR3 is CASSEVPGGEQYF. CDR3 DNA: TGTGCCAGCAGTGAAGTCCCGGGAGGCGAGCAGTACTTC.

This clone came up a few times. V is TRBV6-4 and J is TRBJ1-2; D may be TRBD1 (6 bases). The CDR3 has 13 residues. Germline V lookup: CDR1 MRHNA, CDR2 SNTAGT. The CDR3 nucleotides read TGTGCTACCAAACCAGGGGCCGCCGGCGGCTACACCTTC. Amino acids: CATKPGAAGGYTF.

With respect to this clone: The same CDR3 also results from other DNA sequences found in this sample. The rearrangement uses TRBV11-1 and TRBJ2-1, with D uncertain. CDR1 and CDR2 (germline): SGHAT, FQDESV (reference sequence). The CDR3 sequence is 16 residues long. Trimming pared 4 bases from V and 8 bases from J, leaving 21 bases between. CDR3 DNA: TGTGCCAGCAGCTCCGAGGACGGCGGACCAATGGATGAGCAGTTCTTC. Translation gives CASSSEDGGPMDEQFF.

The chain combines TRBV30 with TRBJ1-2; D gene uncertain. V was pared by 3 bases and J by 8 bases, with 19 bases between. This CDR3 has 14 residues. Germline V gene lookup returns CDR1 GTSNPN and CDR2 SVGIG (reference sequence). The CDR3 sequence is CAWRGEGGLRGYTF. The CDR3 nucleotides read TGTGCCTGGAGAGGAGAGGGAGGGTTACGCGGCTACACCTTC. Filled out from reference TRBV30 and TRBJ1-2, the complete variable domain reads SQTIHQWPATLVQPVGSPLSLECTVEGTSNPNLYWYRQAAGRGLQLLFYSVGIGQISSEVPQNLSASRPQDRQFILSSKKLLLSDSGFYLCAWRGEGGLRGYTFGSGTRLTVV.

The V call is TRBV5-1, the J call TRBJ2-7; 12 bases match TRBD1. The length of the CDR3 is 15 residues. Germline values: CDR1 SGHRS, CDR2 YFSETQ. V was clipped by 4 bases and J by 7 bases; unmatched bases: 9. CDR3: CASSGGTGGSGEQYF. Written as DNA, the CDR3 is TGCGCCAGCAGCGGGGGGACAGGGGGCTCTGGGGAGCAGTACTTC.

This sequence joins TRBV2 and TRBJ1-1; no clear D gene. The CDR3 sequence is 12 residues long. Germline V CDR1 and CDR2: SNHLY, FYNNEI. Between the trimmed V and J ends, which lost 3 bases and 1 base, there was a span of 3 bases. The CDR3 sequence: CASSEGNTEAFF. CDR3 nucleotides: TGTGCCAGCAGTGAGGGGAACACTGAAGCTTTCTTT.

This clone was detected a few times. This chain uses TRBV10-3 with TRBJ2-3; 10 bases fit TRBD2. The CDR3 consists of 15 residues. Germline loops: CDR1 ENHRY, CDR2 SYGVKD. After removal of 7 bases from V and 0 bases from J, the junction contained 4 bases not matched to a gene. CDR3 sequence (DNA): TGTGCCATCAACCATAGCGGGGGGAGCACAGATACGCAGTATTTT. Residues: CAINHSGGSTDTQYF.

This chain connects TRBV19 to TRBJ1-4; TRBD1 agrees at 10 bases. Germline values: CDR1 LNHDA, CDR2 SQIVND (reference sequence). There are 14 residues in the CDR3. The V segment lost 7 bases and the J segment 8 bases; nucleotides outside the gene matches: 7. The CDR3: CASTTDRGSEKLFF. The CDR3 DNA reads as TGTGCCAGTACCACGGACAGGGGGAGCGAAAAACTGTTTTTT. The full variable domain, in which reference TRBV19 and TRBJ1-4 provide the parts outside the CDR3, is DGGITQSPKYLFRKEGQNVTLSCEQNLNHDAMYWYRQDPGQGLRLIYYSQIVNDFQKGDIAEGYSVSREKKESFPLTVTSAQKNPTAFYLCASTTDRGSEKLFFGSGTQLSVL.

Only a few counts were recorded for this clone. V gene TRBV28 combines with J gene TRBJ1-6; 10 bases are a match to TRBD1. CDR1 is MDHEN and CDR2 is SYDVKM in the germline V gene. The junction had 1 base not matched to a gene; V was cut back by 1 base and J by 7 bases. The CDR3 loop spans 15 amino acids. CDR3 in DNA: TGTGCCAGCAGTTTATTGACAGGGGGCAATTCACCCCTCCACTTT. Residues: CASSLLTGGNSPLHF.

The V gene is TRBV4-1, the J gene TRBJ2-3; 8 bases match TRBD1. This CDR3 spans 18 amino acids. V was clipped by 2 bases and J by 4 bases; unmatched bases: 14. Germline V gives CDR1 MGHRA, CDR2 YSYEKL. The CDR3 bases are TGCGCCAGCAGCCAAACTCCCGGGACAGGTGGTTTCGCAGATACGCAGTATTTT. It encodes CASSQTPGTGGFADTQYF.

This chain links TRBV11-2 with TRBJ2-1, with TRBD1 matching over 10 bases. The V and J ends lost 0 bases and 5 bases, in that order; junction bases with no gene match: 4. Germline V CDR1 and CDR2: SGHAT, FQNNGV. This CDR3 spans 16 amino acids. The CDR3 nucleotides are TGTGCCAGCAGCTTAGAAGGACAGGGGGGCCACAATGAGCAGTTCTTC. This encodes CASSLEGQGGHNEQFF.

The V and J genes are TRBV5-1 and TRBJ2-7; D not resolved. The CDR3 extends over 14 amino acids. V was shortened by 1 base and J by 3 bases, with 11 bases between the two germline ends. Germline V lookup: CDR1 SGHRS, CDR2 YFSETQ. DNA of the CDR3: TGCGCCAGCAGCTTGTCGGCTGCCAACTACGAGCAGTACTTC. The encoded protein is CASSLSAANYEQYF.

This clone is large by share. The chain has TRBV9 and TRBJ1-1; TRBD1 matches at 7 bases. V dropped 1 base and J dropped 7; count of bases not matched to a gene: 7. Germline CDR1 and CDR2: SGDLS and YYNGEE. This CDR3 has 14 residues. CDR3 in DNA: TGTGCCAGCAGCGTACAGGGGGGGCTCAATGAAGCTTTCTTT. It yields the protein CASSVQGGLNEAFF. Looking up the rest from reference TRBV9 and TRBJ1-1 gives the full variable domain: DSGVTQTPKHLITATGQRVTLRCSPRSGDLSVYWYQQSLDQGLQFLIQYYNGEERAKGNILERFSAQQFPDLHSELNLSSLELGDSALYFCASSVQGGLNEAFFGQGTRLTVV.

The rearrangement uses TRBV5-1 and TRBJ1-5; D unresolved. Germline V lookup: CDR1 SGHRS, CDR2 YFSETQ. The CDR3 contains 17 residues. Trimming removed 4 bases at V and 1 base at J, with 18 bases between. The CDR3 reads CASSPLIGERSNQPQHF. The DNA of the CDR3 is TGCGCCAGCAGCCCCCTGATCGGGGAGAGGAGCAATCAGCCCCAGCATTTT.

The CDR3 DNA reads as TGTGCCAGCAGCTGGATTTCAGGGGGCTATGGCTACACCTTC. Encoded protein: CASSWISGGYGYTF. The chain links TRBV5-6 to TRBJ1-2, with TRBD1 identical over 7 bases. Trimming at V came to 3 bases and at J to 4 bases, leaving 6 bases not matched to a gene. This CDR3 region has 14 residues. Looked up from germline, CDR1 is SGHDT and CDR2 is YYEEEE.

This chain connects TRBV28 to TRBJ1-2, with a tentative D call TRBD1 (6 bases). V was clipped by 6 bases and J by 4 bases, with 15 bases between them. The CDR3 has 14 amino acids. Per the germline V gene, CDR1 is MDHEN and CDR2 is SYDVKM. DNA of the CDR3: TGTGCCAGCAGCCCCCAGGGGCTGGGCTATGGCTACACCTTC. This gives the protein CASSPQGLGYGYTF.

V gene TRBV5-4 combines with J gene TRBJ2-7; the match to TRBD1 covers 8 bases. CDR1 SGHNT and CDR2 YYREEE come from the germline V gene (reference sequence). This CDR3 comprises 16 residues. J gave up 1 base and V 4 bases, and 10 bases lay outside the gene matches. Written as DNA, the CDR3 is TGTGCCAGCAGCGAGGGGGATCGGGACAGGTCCTACGAGCAGTACTTC. This translates into CASSEGDRDRSYEQYF.

The J gene is TRBJ2-5, the V gene TRBV4-2, with D possibly TRBD1 on 5 matching bases. Germline V CDR1 and CDR2: LGHNA, YNFKEQ. CDR3 size: 16 residues. V was trimmed by 0 bases and J by 1 base, leaving 12 bases between them. This chain's CDR3 is CASSQDPAGSQETQYF. The CDR3 bases are TGTGCCAGCAGCCAAGATCCCGCAGGGTCCCAAGAGACCCAGTACTTC.